A single sample gave rise to the 16 T cell receptor beta chains below, sequenced in a study of blood T cell repertoires in COVID-19. TCRdb's table, derived via immunoSEQ multiplex PCR, lists solely in-frame clones and lacks some. Of approximately 220,000 clones in the sample, about nine tenths were seen once. The sample consisted of peripheral blood. Receptors were obtained from a man in his forties or fifties with acute or convalescent COVID-19.

The V and J genes are TRBV7-8 and TRBJ2-5, with TRBD2 identical over 9 bases. This CDR3 comprises 17 residues. Germline V CDR1 and CDR2: SGHVS, FQNEAQ. V trimming: 2 bases; J trimming: 5 bases; junction bases outside the gene matches: 12. CDR3 in amino acids: CASSLPGTSLDRETQYF. CDR3 in DNA: TGTGCCAGCAGCTTACCCGGGACTAGCCTTGATCGGGAGACCCAGTACTTC.

For this clone: This sample also contains other DNA sequences that code for the same CDR3. The rearrangement links TRBV5-1 to TRBJ2-7; 9 positions agree with TRBD1. V shed 3 bases, J shed 7 bases, and the junction held 8 bases outside the gene matches. CDR1 and CDR2 from the germline V gene are SGHRS and YFSETQ. The CDR3 has 14 residues. DNA for the CDR3: TGCGCCAGCAGCTGGGACAGGGTGGAAGGGGAGCAGTACTTC. Protein sequence: CASSWDRVEGEQYF.

This chain joins TRBV6-2 or TRBV6-3 and TRBJ1-2; D is possibly TRBD1 (5 bases). Germline lookup yields CDR1 MNHEY and CDR2 SVGEGT. CDR3 size: 17 residues. The germline V and J ends were trimmed by 0 bases and 2 bases, with 16 bases remaining between them. CDR3 in DNA: TGTGCCAGCAGTTACTCCGAGACAGTGGCTCTAAACTATGGCTACACCTTC. It encodes CASSYSETVALNYGYTF.

J is TRBJ2-7 and V is TRBV6-2 or TRBV6-3, with TRBD2 as a possible D gene (6 bases). Germline V gene lookup returns CDR1 MNHEY and CDR2 SVGEGT. The length of the CDR3 is 16 residues. V shed 0 bases and J shed 1 base, with 13 bases lying between them. In DNA, the CDR3 is TGTGCCAGCAGTTACTCGTTAGGGACTTCGTCCTACGAGCAGTACTTC. Its translation: CASSYSLGTSSYEQYF.

The J gene is TRBJ1-5, the V gene TRBV7-8, with 7 bases matching TRBD1. V dropped 5 bases and J dropped 1; count of bases not matched to a gene: 8. From germline, CDR1 is SGHVS and CDR2 FQNEAQ. CDR3 length equals 16 residues. CDR3 loop: CASSTRDRGSNQPQHF. The CDR3 bases are TGTGCCAGCAGCACCCGGGACAGAGGGAGCAATCAGCCCCAGCATTTT.

This rearrangement joins TRBV27 to TRBJ2-2; 8 bases match TRBD1. The ends lost 1 base at V and 4 bases at J; junction bases unmatched: 5. CDR1 and CDR2 (germline): MNHEY, SMNVEV (reference sequence). This CDR3 region has 16 residues. CDR3 DNA sequence: TGTGCCAGCAGTTTATTTTCGACAGGGGTCACCGGGGAGCTGTTTTTT. It codes for CASSLFSTGVTGELFF.

The chain couples TRBV6-5 to TRBJ2-7, with TRBD2 matching over 15 bases. The germline V gene has CDR1 MNHEY and CDR2 SVGAGI. Losses at the gene ends were 7 bases for V and 6 bases for J; bases not matched to a gene: 4. This CDR3 has 14 residues. The CDR3, as DNA: TGTGCCAGCATCCGGACTAGCGGGGGGGTCGAGCAGTACTTC. It codes for CASIRTSGGVEQYF.

V gene TRBV12-3 or TRBV12-4 combines with J gene TRBJ1-1, with D possibly TRBD1 on 5 matching bases. Trimming pared 3 bases from V and 7 bases from J, leaving 9 bases between. CDR3 length: 12 residues. CDR3 loop: CASSFGGGEAFF. The CDR3 DNA follows: TGTGCCAGCAGTTTTGGGGGAGGTGAAGCTTTCTTT.

The count of this clone is one. The chain combines TRBV7-8 with TRBJ2-1; a weak D match, TRBD2 (5 bases). Trimming cost V 8 bases and J 4 bases, with 18 bases left between them. The germline V gene has CDR1 SGHVS and CDR2 FQNEAQ. CDR3 size: 15 residues. CDR3 sequence reads: CASSVGGGVYNEQFF. The CDR3 nucleotides read TGTGCCAGCTCCGTCGGAGGTGGGGTTTACAATGAGCAGTTCTTC.

The chain is built from TRBV29-1 and TRBJ2-2; TRBD2 aligns across 15 bases. CDR1 is SQVTM, CDR2 ANQGSEA, per germline. The ends lost 4 bases at V and 9 bases at J; junction bases unmatched: 3. The CDR3 is 14 residues long. The CDR3 here is CSVGTSGGARELFF. DNA of the CDR3: TGCAGCGTTGGGACTAGCGGGGGGGCCCGGGAGCTGTTTTTT.

The chain links TRBV29-1 to TRBJ1-1; D is perhaps TRBD1 (5 bases). The CDR3 is made up of 16 amino acids. The ends were cut back, 4 bases at V and 3 bases at J, with 21 bases in the middle. Germline assignment: CDR1 SQVTM and CDR2 ANQGSEA. This chain's CDR3 is CSVARVMGGLDTEAFF. For the CDR3, the DNA is TGCAGCGTTGCTCGGGTGATGGGGGGACTGGACACTGAAGCTTTCTTT.

This chain links TRBV7-2 with TRBJ2-3; D ambiguous. Germline lookup yields CDR1 SGHTA and CDR2 FQGNSA. V dropped 1 base and J dropped 5 bases, with 16 bases sitting between them. The length of the CDR3 is 16 residues. The CDR3 sequence: CASSLGLPQSGDTQYF. In nucleotides, the CDR3 is TGTGCCAGCAGCTTAGGCCTACCACAGTCCGGAGATACGCAGTATTTT. The variable domain in full, with the rest retrieved from reference TRBV7-2 and TRBJ2-3, is GAGVSQSPSNKVTEKGKDVELRCDPISGHTALYWYRQSLGQGLEFLIYFQGNSAPDKSGLPSDRFSAERTGGSVSTLTIQRTQQEDSAVYLCASSLGLPQSGDTQYFGPGTRLTVL.

The V call is TRBV28, the J call TRBJ1-1; D not certain. CDR1 and CDR2 from the germline V gene are MDHEN and SYDVKM. This CDR3 region has 14 residues. V lost 5 bases and J 4 bases, leaving 14 bases between the germline ends. CDR3 in DNA: TGTGCCAGCAGTCCCGCCGGGTTGGGCACTGAAGCTTTCTTT. It translates to CASSPAGLGTEAFF.

The V and J genes are TRBV6-2 or TRBV6-3 and TRBJ2-3; TRBD1 might be the D (5 bases). This CDR3 has 17 amino acids. CDR1 and CDR2 (germline): MNHEY, SVGEGT. V lost 6 bases and J 4 bases, leaving 23 bases between the germline ends. In nucleotides, the CDR3 is TGTGCCAGCAGCCTGAGACAGAACGGCGTTGGGGCAGATACGCAGTATTTT. This gives the protein CASSLRQNGVGADTQYF.

This clone was counted once. This rearrangement joins TRBV19 to TRBJ1-5; 8 nucleotides line up with TRBD1. Trimming took 5 bases from V and 6 from J; bases not matched to a gene: 12. Germline CDR1 LNHDA, CDR2 SQIVND (reference sequence). The CDR3 runs to 16 residues. The CDR3 reads CASSQGAGAGSQPQHF. The CDR3 DNA reads TGTGCCAGTAGTCAGGGGGCGGGGGCCGGGAGTCAGCCCCAGCATTTT.

The chain has TRBV6-5 and TRBJ2-7; the match to TRBD2 covers 11 bases. The CDR3 spans 15 residues. Germline V gene data show CDR1 as MNHEY and CDR2 as SVGAGI. The J segment lost 3 bases and the V segment lost 4 bases, leaving 5 bases of the junction unmatched. The CDR3 loop is CASSSLAGAIYEQYF. The CDR3, as DNA: TGTGCCAGCAGTTCACTAGCGGGGGCGATCTACGAGCAGTACTTC.